The sequence of this T cell receptor beta chain was determined in a study of T-cell memory formation after mild COVID-19. Regarding the study as a whole: Those CD4+ clones that contracted were mainly in CM and EM (CD8+ ones in EMRA).

Via MiXCR, TCRdb re-called the 5' RACE reads, giving one row per CDR3 protein. The sample has about 560,000 distinct CDR3 sequences, about 22% seen once; the top ten hold about 8.2%. The CDR3 is 22 residues long. Germline CDR1 reads LGHDT; CDR2 reads YNNKEL (reference sequence). Trimming at V came to 4 bases and at J to 2 bases, leaving 21 bases not matched to a gene. As concerns this clonotype: Its matching antigen is unknown.

Source material: PBMCs or a T cell subset sorted from them (not recorded which). The rearrangement joins TRBV3-1 to TRBJ2-1; 12 bases agree with TRBD2. This sequence was found in an adult woman who had mild COVID-19 (a few samples of this study predate the infection). Cell type and time point are not known. The CDR3 protein is CASSPGILNLAGGPATYNEQFF. As DNA, the CDR3 is TGTGCCAGCAGCCCAGGAATTTTGAATCTAGCGGGAGGGCCGGCCACCTACAATGAGCAGTTCTTC.